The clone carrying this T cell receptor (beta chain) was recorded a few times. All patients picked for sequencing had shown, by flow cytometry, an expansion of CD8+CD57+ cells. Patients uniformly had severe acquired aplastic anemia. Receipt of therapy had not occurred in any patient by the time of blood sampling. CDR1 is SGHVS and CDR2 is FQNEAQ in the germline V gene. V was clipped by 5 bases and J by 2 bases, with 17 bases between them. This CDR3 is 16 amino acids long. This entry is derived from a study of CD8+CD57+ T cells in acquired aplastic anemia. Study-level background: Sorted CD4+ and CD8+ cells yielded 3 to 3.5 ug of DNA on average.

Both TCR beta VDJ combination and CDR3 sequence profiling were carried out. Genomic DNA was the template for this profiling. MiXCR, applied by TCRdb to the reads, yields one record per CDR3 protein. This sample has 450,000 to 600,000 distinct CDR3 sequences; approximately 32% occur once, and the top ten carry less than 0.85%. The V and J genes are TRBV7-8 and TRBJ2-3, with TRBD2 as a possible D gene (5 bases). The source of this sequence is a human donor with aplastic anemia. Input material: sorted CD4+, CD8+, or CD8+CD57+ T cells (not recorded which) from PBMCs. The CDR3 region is CASSIREGRLTDTQYF. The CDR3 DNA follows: TGTGCCAGCAGCATTCGCGAGGGAAGACTCACAGATACGCAGTATTTT. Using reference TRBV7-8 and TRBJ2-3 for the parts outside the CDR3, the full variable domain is GAGVSQSPRYKVAKRGQDVALRCDPISGHVSLFWYQQALGQGPEFLTYFQNEAQLDKSGLPSDRFFAERPEGSVSTLKIQRTQQEDSAVYLCASSIREGRLTDTQYFGPGTRLTVL.